The 20 T cell receptor beta chains reported below all come from one sample, sequenced in a study of shared clonotypes between healthy human individuals. Repertoires were generated with immunoSEQ multiplex PCR, while TCRdb's copy carries only in-frame clones and drops some. The sample lists 600,000 to 800,000 clones, about two thirds seen once, with more than 1.5% in the top ten. Sample: memory CD4+ T cells sorted from blood. Subset denoted: CD45RA-negative fraction. These receptors all come from a woman aged 25 to 39 in good health.

The gene calls are TRBV28 and TRBJ2-3; 7 nucleotides align to TRBD2. CDR1 and CDR2 (germline): MDHEN, SYDVKM. V lost 2 bases, J lost 1 base, and 6 bases stayed unmatched. The CDR3 runs to 16 residues. The CDR3 here is CASSLTGGVGTDTQYF. Here the CDR3 DNA reads TGTGCCAGCAGTTTAACGGGAGGAGTAGGCACAGATACGCAGTATTTT.

The CDR3 DNA reads TGTGCCAGCAGCTTGGGGGGGAAGCAGCCCCAGCATTTT. It is translated as CASSLGGKQPQHF. This chain links TRBV5-6 with TRBJ1-5; D possibly corresponds to TRBD1 (5 bases). Trimming stripped 0 bases from V and 7 bases from J, with 8 bases between. The CDR3 has 13 amino acids. Germline CDR1 and CDR2: SGHDT and YYEEEE.

The table lists this clone with many counts. Here the CDR3 reads CASSGTEGGYTF. The CDR3, as DNA: TGTGCCAGCAGCGGCACCGAAGGAGGCTACACCTTC. The chain recombines TRBV7-9 with TRBJ1-2; unclear D gene. Deletions cut 5 bases from V and 8 bases from J, with 12 bases between. This CDR3 spans 12 amino acids. Germline CDR1 and CDR2: SEHNR and FQNEAQ (reference sequence).

Comments on this clone: This sample also contains other DNA sequences that code for the same CDR3. The V and J genes are TRBV5-1 and TRBJ1-2, with D perhaps matching TRBD1 (5 bases). Germline V CDR1 and CDR2: SGHRS, YFSETQ. The CDR3 has 12 amino acids. V was cut by 0 bases and J by 8 bases, with 8 bases left in between. The CDR3, as DNA: TGCGCCAGCAGCTTGGAGGGGCACGGCTACACCTTC. This codes for CASSLEGHGYTF. Full variable domain (rest looked up from reference TRBV5-1 and TRBJ1-2): KAGVTQTPRYLIKTRGQQVTLSCSPISGHRSVSWYQQTPGQGLQFLFEYFSETQRNKGNFPGRFSGRQFSNSRSEMNVSTLELGDSALYLCASSLEGHGYTFGSGTRLTVV.

V gene TRBV14 combines with J gene TRBJ1-3; D not certain. The CDR3 is 15 residues long. V was cut by 5 bases and J by 0 bases, with 11 bases left in between. Germline loops: CDR1 SGHDN, CDR2 FVKESK. The CDR3 sequence is CASSSGPHSGNTIYF. The CDR3, as DNA: TGTGCCAGCAGCTCGGGCCCTCACTCTGGAAACACCATATATTTT. The entire variable domain, with the rest obtained from reference TRBV14 and TRBJ1-3, is as follows: EAGVTQFPSHSVIEKGQTVTLRCDPISGHDNLYWYRRVMGKEIKFLLHFVKESKQDESGMPNNRFLAERTGGTYSTLKVQPAELEDSGVYFCASSSGPHSGNTIYFGEGSWLTVV.

This chain joins TRBV18 and TRBJ1-1; D perhaps matches TRBD1 (5 bases). This CDR3 contains 14 residues. The germline V gene encodes CDR1 KGHSH and CDR2 LQKENI. Trimming shortened V by 6 bases and J by 2 bases, and 13 bases separated the two germline ends. The CDR3 DNA sequence: TGTGCCAGCTCCTCAGGGACGGATAACACTGAAGCTTTCTTT. Its protein is CASSSGTDNTEAFF.

The chain uses TRBV7-9 and TRBJ2-3; TRBD2 is a possible D gene (6 bases). The V gene's germline CDR1 is SEHNR and CDR2 FQNEAQ (reference sequence). CDR3 length equals 15 residues. Deletions cut 2 bases from V and 2 bases from J, with 11 bases between. For the CDR3, the DNA is TGTGCCAGCAGCTTATTCCCTAGCGACACAGATACGCAGTATTTT. It encodes CASSLFPSDTDTQYF.

The chain combines TRBV27 with TRBJ2-3, with TRBD2 as a possible D gene (5 bases). V was pared by 2 bases and J by 0 bases, with 12 bases between. The length of the CDR3 is 16 residues. Germline-derived CDR1 and CDR2 are MNHEY and SMNVEV (reference sequence). The chain's CDR3 is CASSLSLSGSTDTQYF. CDR3 in DNA: TGTGCCAGCAGTTTAAGTCTAAGCGGAAGCACAGATACGCAGTATTTT.

The chain employs TRBV4-1 and TRBJ1-1, with 8 bases aligning to TRBD1. This CDR3 region has 16 residues. Germline lookup yields CDR1 MGHRA and CDR2 YSYEKL. V shed 1 base, J shed 3 bases, and the junction held 7 bases outside the gene matches. CDR3 in amino acids: CASSQAPGGKDTEAFF. The DNA of the CDR3 is TGCGCCAGCAGCCAAGCTCCAGGGGGCAAGGACACTGAAGCTTTCTTT.

The J gene is TRBJ1-5, the V gene TRBV19; maybe TRBD1 (5 bases). Deletions cut 5 bases from V and 5 bases from J, with 13 bases between. CDR1 is LNHDA and CDR2 is SQIVND in the germline V gene (reference sequence). The CDR3 loop spans 14 amino acids. The CDR3 DNA is TGTGCCAGTAGTTCACCAGGGTACGATCAGCCCCAGCATTTT. Amino acids: CASSSPGYDQPQHF.

The CDR3 sequence is CASSYAAGVGTDTQYF. In DNA, the CDR3 is TGTGCCAGCAGTTACGCGGCTGGGGTTGGCACAGATACGCAGTATTTT. The chain has TRBV6-5 and TRBJ2-3; D ambiguous. V was pared by 2 bases and J by 1 base, with 13 bases between. Germline V gene sequence: CDR1 MNHEY, CDR2 SVGAGI. This CDR3 has 16 amino acids.

The chain links TRBV5-4 to TRBJ2-5; no definite D call. Trimming took off 0 bases at V and 1 base at J, with 7 bases between the two ends. CDR1 and CDR2 from the germline V gene are SGHNT and YYREEE (reference sequence). The CDR3 spans 14 residues. DNA of the CDR3: TGTGCCAGCAGCTTGGGGCAGTTCCAAGAGACCCAGTACTTC. Its protein product is CASSLGQFQETQYF.

The chain combines TRBV20-1 with TRBJ2-1; no clear D gene. Germline loops: CDR1 DFQATT, CDR2 SNEGSKA (reference sequence). The CDR3 sequence is 11 residues long. V was clipped by 7 bases and J by 10 bases, with 14 bases between them. This CDR3 reads CSVFADWEQFF. CDR3 nucleotide sequence: TGCAGTGTTTTTGCCGATTGGGAGCAGTTCTTC.

The gene calls are TRBV6-4 and TRBJ1-1, with no clear D. Germline loops: CDR1 MRHNA, CDR2 SNTAGT. This CDR3 is built from 15 residues. Trimming took off 0 bases at V and 2 bases at J, with 10 bases between the two ends. The CDR3 sequence is CASSDSRSVNTEAFF. The CDR3 DNA is TGTGCCAGCAGTGACTCGAGGTCCGTAAACACTGAAGCTTTCTTT.

This sequence joins TRBV5-4 and TRBJ1-5, with D unclear. Trimming pared 0 bases from V and 9 bases from J, leaving 10 bases between. There are 13 residues in the CDR3. Germline-derived CDR1 and CDR2 are SGHNT and YYREEE (reference sequence). The CDR3 here is CASSLGERGPQHF. For the CDR3, the DNA is TGTGCCAGCAGCTTGGGGGAGCGGGGGCCCCAGCATTTT.

In the case of this clone: Distinct nucleotide sequences in the sample also encode this CDR3. This rearrangement joins TRBV9 to TRBJ2-1; TRBD2 aligns across 13 bases. Germline lookup yields CDR1 SGDLS and CDR2 YYNGEE. CDR3 length: 15 amino acids. Trimming cost V 4 bases and J 7 bases; bases outside gene matches: 5. For the CDR3, the DNA is TGTGCCAGCAGCCCCCGGACTAGCGGGAGAAATGAGCAGTTCTTC. This sequence encodes CASSPRTSGRNEQFF.

V and J are TRBV7-9 and TRBJ2-7, with D uncertain. Trimming shortened V by 3 bases and J by 6 bases, and 9 bases separated the two germline ends. The CDR3 has 12 residues. Germline V gene lookup returns CDR1 SEHNR and CDR2 FQNEAQ (reference sequence). CDR3 in DNA: TGTGCCAGCAGCTTCGACCCCCTCGAGCAGTACTTC. Translating it yields CASSFDPLEQYF.

As regards this clone: Distinct nucleotide sequences in the sample also encode this CDR3. The chain joins TRBV5-1 to TRBJ1-2; no definite D call. Germline-derived CDR1 and CDR2 are SGHRS and YFSETQ. This CDR3 contains 13 residues. Trimming removed 0 bases from V and 3 bases from J, with 6 bases in between. This CDR3 reads CASSLGRDYGYTF. The CDR3 DNA reads as TGCGCCAGCAGCTTGGGCCGGGACTATGGCTACACCTTC.

In its sample, this clone was seen once. The chain joins TRBV4-1 to TRBJ2-2, with 10 bases matching TRBD1. This CDR3 has 17 amino acids. V shed 0 bases and J 4 bases; nucleotides not matched to a gene: 5. Looked up from germline, CDR1 is MGHRA and CDR2 is YSYEKL. This CDR3 is CASSQDPGTGATGELFF. DNA of the CDR3: TGCGCCAGCAGCCAAGATCCCGGGACAGGGGCCACCGGGGAGCTGTTTTTT.

The gene calls are TRBV19 and TRBJ2-3; 12 bases align to TRBD2. J gave up 2 bases and V 3 bases, and 3 bases lay outside the gene matches. Germline-derived CDR1 and CDR2 are LNHDA and SQIVND (reference sequence). The CDR3 runs to 16 residues. CDR3 sequence (DNA): TGTGCCAGTAGTATGCTAGCGGGAGGGTCCACAGATACGCAGTATTTT. Its translation is CASSMLAGGSTDTQYF.